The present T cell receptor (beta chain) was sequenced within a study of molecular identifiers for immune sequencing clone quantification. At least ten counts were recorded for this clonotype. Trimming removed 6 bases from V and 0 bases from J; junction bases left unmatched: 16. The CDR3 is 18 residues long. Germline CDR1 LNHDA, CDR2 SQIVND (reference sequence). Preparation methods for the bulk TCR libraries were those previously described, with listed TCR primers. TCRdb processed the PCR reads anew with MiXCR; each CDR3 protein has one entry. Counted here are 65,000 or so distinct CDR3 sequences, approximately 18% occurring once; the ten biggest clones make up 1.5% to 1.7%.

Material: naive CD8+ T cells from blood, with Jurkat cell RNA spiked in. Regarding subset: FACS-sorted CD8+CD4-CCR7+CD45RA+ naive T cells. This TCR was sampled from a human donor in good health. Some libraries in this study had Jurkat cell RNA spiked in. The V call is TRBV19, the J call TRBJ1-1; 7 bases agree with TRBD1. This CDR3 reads CASRPLFRDSDMNTEAFF. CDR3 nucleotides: TGTGCCAGTAGACCTTTATTCCGGGACAGCGACATGAACACTGAAGCTTTCTTT.